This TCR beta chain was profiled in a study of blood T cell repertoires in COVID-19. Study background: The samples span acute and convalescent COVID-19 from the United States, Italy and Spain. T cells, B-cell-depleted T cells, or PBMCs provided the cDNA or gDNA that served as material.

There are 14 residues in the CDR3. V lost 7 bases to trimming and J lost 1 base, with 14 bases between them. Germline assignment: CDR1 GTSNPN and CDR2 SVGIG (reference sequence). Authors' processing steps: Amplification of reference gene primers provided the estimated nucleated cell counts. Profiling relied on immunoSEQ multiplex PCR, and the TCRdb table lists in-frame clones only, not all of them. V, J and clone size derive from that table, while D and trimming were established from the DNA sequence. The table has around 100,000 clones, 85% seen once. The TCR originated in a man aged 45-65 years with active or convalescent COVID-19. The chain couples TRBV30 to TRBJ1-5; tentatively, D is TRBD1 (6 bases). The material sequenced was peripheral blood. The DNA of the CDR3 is TGTGCCTCGGCCCACGGACAGAGCAATCAGCCCCAGCATTTT. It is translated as CASAHGQSNQPQHF.